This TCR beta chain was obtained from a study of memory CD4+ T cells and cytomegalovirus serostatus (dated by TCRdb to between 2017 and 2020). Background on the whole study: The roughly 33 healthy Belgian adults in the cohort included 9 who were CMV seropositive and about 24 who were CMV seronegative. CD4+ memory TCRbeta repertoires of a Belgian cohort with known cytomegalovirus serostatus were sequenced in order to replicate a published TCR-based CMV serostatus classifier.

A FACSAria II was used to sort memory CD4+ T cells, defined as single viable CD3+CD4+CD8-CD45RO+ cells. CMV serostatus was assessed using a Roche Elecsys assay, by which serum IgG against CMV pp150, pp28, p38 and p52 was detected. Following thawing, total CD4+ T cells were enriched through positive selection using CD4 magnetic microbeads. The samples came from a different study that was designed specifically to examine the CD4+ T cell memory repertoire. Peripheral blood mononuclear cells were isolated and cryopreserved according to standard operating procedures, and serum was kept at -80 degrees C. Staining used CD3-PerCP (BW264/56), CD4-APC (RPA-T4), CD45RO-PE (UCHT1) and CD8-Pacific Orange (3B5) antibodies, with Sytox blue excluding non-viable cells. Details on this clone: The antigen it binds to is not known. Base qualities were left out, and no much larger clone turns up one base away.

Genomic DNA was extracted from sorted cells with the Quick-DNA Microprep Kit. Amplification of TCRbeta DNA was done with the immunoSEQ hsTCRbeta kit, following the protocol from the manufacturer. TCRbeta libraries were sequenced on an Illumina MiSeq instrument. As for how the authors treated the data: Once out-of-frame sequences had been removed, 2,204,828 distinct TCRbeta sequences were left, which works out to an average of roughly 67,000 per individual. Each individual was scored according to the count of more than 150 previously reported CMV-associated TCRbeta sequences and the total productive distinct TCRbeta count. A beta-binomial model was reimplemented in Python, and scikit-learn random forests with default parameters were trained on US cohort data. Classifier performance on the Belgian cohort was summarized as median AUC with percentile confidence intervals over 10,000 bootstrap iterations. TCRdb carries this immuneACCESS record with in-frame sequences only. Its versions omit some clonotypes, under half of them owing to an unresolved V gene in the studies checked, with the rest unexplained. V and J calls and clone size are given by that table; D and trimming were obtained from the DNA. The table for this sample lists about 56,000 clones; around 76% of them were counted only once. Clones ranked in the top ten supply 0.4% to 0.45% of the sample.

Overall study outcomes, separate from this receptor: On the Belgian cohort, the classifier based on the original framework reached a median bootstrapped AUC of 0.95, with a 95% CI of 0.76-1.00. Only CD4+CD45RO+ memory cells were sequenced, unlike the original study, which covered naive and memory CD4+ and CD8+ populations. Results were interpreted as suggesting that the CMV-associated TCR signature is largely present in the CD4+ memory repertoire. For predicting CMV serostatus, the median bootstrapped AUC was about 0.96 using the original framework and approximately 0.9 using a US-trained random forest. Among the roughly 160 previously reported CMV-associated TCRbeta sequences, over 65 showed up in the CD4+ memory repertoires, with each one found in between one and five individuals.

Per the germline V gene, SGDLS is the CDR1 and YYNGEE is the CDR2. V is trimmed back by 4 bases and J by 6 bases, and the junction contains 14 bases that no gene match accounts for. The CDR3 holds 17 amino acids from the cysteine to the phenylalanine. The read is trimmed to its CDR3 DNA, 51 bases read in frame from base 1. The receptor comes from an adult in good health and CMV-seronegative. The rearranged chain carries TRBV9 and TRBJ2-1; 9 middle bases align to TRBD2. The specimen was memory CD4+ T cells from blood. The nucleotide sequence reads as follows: TGTGCCAGCAGCTCTCGGGGGGCTAGCGGGGCCTTCAATGAGCAGTTCTTC. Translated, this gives CASSSRGASGAFNEQFF.